The 27 T cell receptor beta chains below were found in one sample sequenced in a study of T cell repertoires in cytomegalovirus infection. These receptors' targets are unknown. MiXCR, applied by TCRdb to the reads, yields one record per CDR3 protein. The sample lists more than 50,000 distinct CDR3 sequences, 25% to 40% occurring once. Input material: PBMCs, sequenced either directly or after in vitro stimulation (not recorded which). Receptors originate from a human donor in good health (CMV status not recorded). Some clones in this sample may be carry-over from other donors' samples.

The chain uses TRBV19 and TRBJ2-7, with TRBD2 identical over 9 bases. The germline CDR1 and CDR2 sequences are LNHDA and SQIVND (reference sequence). The J segment lost 3 bases and the V segment lost 3 bases, leaving 6 bases of the junction unmatched. CDR3 size: 15 residues. The CDR3 protein is CASSIRGGGFYEQYF. The CDR3, as DNA: TGTGCCAGTAGTATCCGCGGGGGGGGATTCTACGAGCAGTACTTC.

The gene calls are TRBV4-3 and TRBJ2-5; 8 bases align to TRBD2. The CDR3 contains 13 residues. Germline V gives CDR1 LGHNA, CDR2 YSLEER. J gave up 10 bases and V 0 bases, and 4 bases lay outside the gene matches. The CDR3, as DNA: TGCGCCAGCAGCCAAGACCGGCGGGAGGTCCAGTACTTC. Amino acids: CASSQDRREVQYF.

V gene TRBV20-1 combines with J gene TRBJ2-5; D remains unclear. The length of the CDR3 is 14 residues. Germline CDR1 DFQATT, CDR2 SNEGSKA (reference sequence). Trimming took 0 bases from V and 5 from J, leaving 13 bases between them. Written as DNA, the CDR3 is TGCAGTGCTAGAGATCCGGCCACTTGGGAGACCCAGTACTTC. Translation gives CSARDPATWETQYF.

In its sample, this clonotype was seen a few times. The chain uses TRBV7-2 and TRBJ1-4; D gene uncertain. Germline V gene sequence: CDR1 SGHTA, CDR2 FQGNSA. This CDR3 has 13 amino acids. Trimming shortened V by 1 base and J by 8 bases, and 8 bases separated the two germline ends. Here the CDR3 reads CASSLVPREKLFF. Here the CDR3 DNA reads TGTGCCAGCAGCTTAGTTCCAAGGGAAAAACTGTTTTTT.

This clonotype came up many times. The chain recombines TRBV7-9 with TRBJ2-1; TRBD2 agrees at 11 bases. With V trimmed by 5 bases and J by 7 bases, 13 bases remained unmatched. Per germline, CDR1 SEHNR and CDR2 FQNEAQ (reference sequence). The CDR3 totals 17 residues. CDR3 residues: CASSLRPGLAGMNEQFF. The CDR3 DNA reads TGTGCCAGCAGCCTCCGACCTGGACTAGCGGGCATGAATGAGCAGTTCTTC.

The chain uses TRBV5-4 and TRBJ2-7; tentatively, D is TRBD1 (5 bases). The CDR3 contains 13 residues. The V gene lost 4 bases and the J gene lost 0 bases, with 8 bases spanning the gap. Germline V gene data show CDR1 as SGHNT and CDR2 as YYREEE (reference sequence). The CDR3 is CASSPGPSYEQYF. CDR3 bases: TGTGCCAGCAGCCCAGGGCCCTCCTACGAGCAGTACTTC.

A few counts support this clonotype. The chain joins TRBV7-2 to TRBJ1-3, with TRBD1 as a possible D gene (6 bases). V was trimmed by 8 bases and J by 4 bases, leaving 9 bases between them. The germline CDR1 and CDR2 sequences are SGHTA and FQGNSA. The CDR3 length is 12 residues. The CDR3 nucleotides read TGTGCCAGCCAGGGGTTCGGAAACACCATATATTTT. Its protein is CASQGFGNTIYF.

This clonotype was seen only a few times. The chain employs TRBV20-1 and TRBJ2-5; TRBD2 agrees at 14 bases. CDR1 and CDR2 from the germline V gene are DFQATT and SNEGSKA (reference sequence). The CDR3 totals 17 residues. With 0 bases clipped from V and 5 bases from J, the junction kept 8 bases outside the gene matches. The CDR3 loop is CSARDQTSGRAGETQYF. The CDR3 nucleotides read TGCAGTGCTAGAGATCAGACTAGCGGGAGGGCCGGCGAGACCCAGTACTTC.

This clonotype was seen only a few times. The chain links TRBV2 to TRBJ2-3; 8 bases align to TRBD2. Per the germline V gene, CDR1 is SNHLY and CDR2 is FYNNEI. J was trimmed by 6 bases and V by 6 bases; bases with no gene match: 11. This CDR3 contains 15 residues. Here the CDR3 reads CASSVAGSLRDTQYF. The CDR3 region has the DNA TGTGCCAGCAGCGTAGCGGGGTCCCTCAGGGATACGCAGTATTTT.

This clonotype has at least ten counts. V gene TRBV24-1 combines with J gene TRBJ2-3, with D possibly being TRBD2 (6 bases). The germline V and J ends were trimmed by 9 bases and 6 bases, with 18 bases remaining between them. From germline, CDR1 is KGHDR and CDR2 SFDVKD. This CDR3 is built from 14 residues. This CDR3 is CATSPTRERDTQYF. In nucleotides, the CDR3 is TGTGCCACCTCTCCGACTAGAGAAAGGGATACGCAGTATTTT.

The chain joins TRBV27 to TRBJ2-1, with a possible D match to TRBD2 (6 bases). The CDR3 spans 15 residues. Germline V CDR1 and CDR2: MNHEY, SMNVEV (reference sequence). Deletions cut 3 bases from V and 4 bases from J, with 13 bases between. CDR3 sequence reads: CASSLGTLSYNEQFF. The CDR3 nucleotides read TGTGCCAGCAGTTTGGGGACTCTATCGTACAATGAGCAGTTCTTC.

This clonotype was detected ten times or more. V is TRBV7-8 and J is TRBJ2-1; D perhaps matches TRBD1 (6 bases). This CDR3 has 16 residues. The V gene's germline CDR1 is SGHVS and CDR2 FQNEAQ. V was pared by 5 bases and J by 2 bases, with 16 bases between. The CDR3 DNA follows: TGTGCCAGCAGCACACCAGGGGTACGTGCCTACAATGAGCAGTTCTTC. It yields the protein CASSTPGVRAYNEQFF.

The rearrangement joins TRBV29-1 to TRBJ2-3; D is undetermined. Germline values: CDR1 SQVTM, CDR2 ANQGSEA. The length of the CDR3 is 13 residues. V lost 6 bases, J lost 4 bases, and 14 bases lay in between. Here the CDR3 reads CSVIGPGADTQYF. The CDR3 DNA reads TGCAGCGTCATCGGCCCTGGCGCAGATACGCAGTATTTT.

This clonotype has a count of ten or more. The chain links TRBV7-2 to TRBJ2-5; D is ambiguous. CDR1 is SGHTA and CDR2 is FQGNSA in the germline V gene. V gave up 5 bases and J gave up 8 bases, with 12 bases separating them. This CDR3 is built from 12 residues. CDR3 nucleotide sequence: TGTGCCAGCAGCCCAATGACCCCAACCCAGTACTTC. Translating it yields CASSPMTPTQYF.

The chain employs TRBV6-5 and TRBJ2-7, with a weak D call TRBD1 (6 bases). Trimming left V 5 bases short and J 1 base short, with 15 bases between. Germline V gene sequence: CDR1 MNHEY, CDR2 SVGAGI. The CDR3 contains 15 residues. In DNA form, the CDR3 reads TGTGCCAGCAGTCGATTCGGACAGCGATCCTACGAGCAGTACTTC. Its translation is CASSRFGQRSYEQYF.

This chain links TRBV6-2 or TRBV6-3 with TRBJ2-3; tentative D call: TRBD2 (6 bases). The V gene's germline CDR1 is MNHEY and CDR2 SVGEGT. The CDR3 loop spans 15 amino acids. V dropped 0 bases and J dropped 2 bases, with 9 bases sitting between them. CDR3 protein: CASSYSAGDTDTQYF. The CDR3 nucleotides read TGTGCCAGCAGTTACTCAGCGGGCGACACAGATACGCAGTATTTT.

V gene TRBV11-2 combines with J gene TRBJ2-5; no reliable D call. Germline CDR1 is SGHAT and CDR2 is FQNNGV. Between the trimmed V and J ends, which lost 4 bases and 5 bases, there was a span of 8 bases. The CDR3 covers 12 residues. DNA of the CDR3: TGTGCCAGCAGCTCCCCGAGTGAGACCCAGTACTTC. Its translation: CASSSPSETQYF.

This clonotype was observed a handful of times. The chain is built from TRBV27 and TRBJ2-3; D is ambiguous. Per the germline V gene, CDR1 is MNHEY and CDR2 is SMNVEV (reference sequence). The CDR3 runs 13 residues. V lost 4 bases, J lost 3 bases, and 8 bases lay in between. This chain's CDR3 is CASSWTGTDTQYF. The CDR3 DNA reads TGTGCCAGCAGTTGGACCGGGACAGATACGCAGTATTTT.

The rearrangement links TRBV15 to TRBJ2-7, with no clear D. The germline CDR1 and CDR2 sequences are LNHNV and YYDKDF (reference sequence). V was cut by 1 base and J by 3 bases, with 1 base left in between. This CDR3 has 11 amino acids. The CDR3, as DNA: TGTGCCACCAGCAGAGTCTACGAGCAGTACTTC. Encoded protein: CATSRVYEQYF.

The chain is built from TRBV2 and TRBJ2-7; 9 bases map to TRBD1. Germline V CDR1 and CDR2: SNHLY, FYNNEI. The CDR3 is 13 residues long. Trimming cost V 6 bases and J 5 bases; bases outside gene matches: 5. DNA for the CDR3: TGTGCCAGCAGCCGGGACAGGGAACACGAGCAGTACTTC. Protein sequence: CASSRDREHEQYF.

This clonotype has a handful of counts. This rearrangement joins TRBV20-1 to TRBJ2-3, with D perhaps TRBD2 (6 bases). This CDR3 comprises 13 residues. The germline gives CDR1 DFQATT, CDR2 SNEGSKA (reference sequence). V was pared by 4 bases and J by 2 bases, with 10 bases between. CDR3 residues: CSANPGDTDTQYF. The CDR3 DNA reads as TGCAGTGCTAATCCGGGGGACACAGATACGCAGTATTTT.

Only a few counts were recorded for this clonotype. The CDR3 region has the DNA TGTGCCAGTATGAGAACCGGGACAGCAAATTCACCCCTCCACTTT. Translation gives CASMRTGTANSPLHF. This chain joins TRBV19 and TRBJ1-6, with 7 nucleotides matching TRBD1. CDR1 is LNHDA, CDR2 SQIVND, per germline (reference sequence). This CDR3 is built from 15 residues. The V segment lost 7 bases and the J segment 7 bases; nucleotides outside the gene matches: 10.

The chain uses TRBV20-1 and TRBJ1-5, with TRBD1 matching over 11 bases. The length of the CDR3 is 15 residues. Trimming took 0 bases from V and 6 from J; bases not matched to a gene: 4. Germline-derived CDR1 and CDR2 are DFQATT and SNEGSKA (reference sequence). This chain's CDR3 is CSARDQGTGGQPQHF. In DNA form, the CDR3 reads TGCAGTGCTAGAGATCAGGGGACAGGGGGTCAGCCCCAGCATTTT.

This clonotype was recorded a few times. The chain employs TRBV18 and TRBJ1-5, with 7 bases fitting TRBD1. J gave up 4 bases and V 5 bases, and 5 bases lay outside the gene matches. This CDR3 is built from 14 residues. Germline CDR1 and CDR2: KGHSH and LQKENI. The CDR3 loop is CASSGFRGNQPQHF. The CDR3 DNA sequence: TGTGCCAGCTCAGGTTTCAGGGGGAATCAGCCCCAGCATTTT.

The rearrangement joins TRBV12-3 or TRBV12-4 to TRBJ1-1, with a tentative D call TRBD1 (6 bases). Trimming pared 5 bases from V and 11 bases from J, leaving 21 bases between. This CDR3 is 14 amino acids long. CDR3: CASSAGAPQGGAFF. The DNA of the CDR3 is TGTGCCAGCAGTGCAGGGGCGCCCCAGGGAGGGGCTTTCTTT.

The chain has TRBV20-1 and TRBJ2-7; D is unresolved. Germline CDR1 DFQATT, CDR2 SNEGSKA (reference sequence). V gave up 3 bases and J gave up 1 base, with 16 bases separating them. This CDR3 is built from 15 residues. CDR3 in amino acids: CSASPLVGLSYEQYF. Here the CDR3 DNA reads TGCAGTGCTAGCCCCCTGGTGGGCCTATCCTACGAGCAGTACTTC.

V is TRBV24-1 and J is TRBJ1-5; D remains unclear. This CDR3 contains 13 residues. From germline, CDR1 is KGHDR and CDR2 SFDVKD. Between the trimmed V and J ends, which lost 4 bases and 7 bases, there was a span of 10 bases. The CDR3 sequence: CATSDSSSQPQHF. CDR3 coding DNA: TGTGCCACCAGTGACTCATCGTCCCAGCCCCAGCATTTT.